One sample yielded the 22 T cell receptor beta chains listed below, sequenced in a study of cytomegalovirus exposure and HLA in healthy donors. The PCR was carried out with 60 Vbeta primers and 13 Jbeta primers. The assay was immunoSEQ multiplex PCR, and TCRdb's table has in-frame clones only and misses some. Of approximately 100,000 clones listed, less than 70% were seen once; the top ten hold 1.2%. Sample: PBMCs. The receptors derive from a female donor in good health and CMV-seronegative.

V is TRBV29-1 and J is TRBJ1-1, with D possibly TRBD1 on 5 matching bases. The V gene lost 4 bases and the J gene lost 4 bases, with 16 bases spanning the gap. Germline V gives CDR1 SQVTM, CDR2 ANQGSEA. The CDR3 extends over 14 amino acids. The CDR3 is CSVGSLGGFTEAFF. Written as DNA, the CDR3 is TGCAGCGTTGGATCCCTGGGGGGGTTCACTGAAGCTTTCTTT.

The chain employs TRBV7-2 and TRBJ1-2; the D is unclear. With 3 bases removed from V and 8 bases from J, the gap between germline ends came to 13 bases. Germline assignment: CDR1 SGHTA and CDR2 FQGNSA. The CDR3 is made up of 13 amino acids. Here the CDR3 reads CASSFGVLGGYTF. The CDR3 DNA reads TGTGCCAGCAGCTTCGGGGTGCTGGGAGGCTACACCTTC.

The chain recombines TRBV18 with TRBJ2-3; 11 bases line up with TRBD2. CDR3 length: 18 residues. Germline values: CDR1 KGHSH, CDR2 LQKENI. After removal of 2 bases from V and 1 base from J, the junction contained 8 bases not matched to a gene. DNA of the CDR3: TGTGCCAGCTCACCAAGGCGGATAGCGGGAGGGGGCACAGATACGCAGTATTTT. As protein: CASSPRRIAGGGTDTQYF.

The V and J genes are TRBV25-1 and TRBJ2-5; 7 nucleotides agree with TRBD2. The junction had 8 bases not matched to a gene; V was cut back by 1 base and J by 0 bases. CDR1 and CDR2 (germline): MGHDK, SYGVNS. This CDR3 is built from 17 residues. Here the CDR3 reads CASSESKTSEYQETQYF. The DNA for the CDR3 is TGTGCCAGCAGTGAATCGAAAACTAGCGAGTACCAAGAGACCCAGTACTTC.

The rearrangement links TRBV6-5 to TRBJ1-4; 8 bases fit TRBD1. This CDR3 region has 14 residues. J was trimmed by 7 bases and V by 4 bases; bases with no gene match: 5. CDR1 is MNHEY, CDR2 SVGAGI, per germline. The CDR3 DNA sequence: TGTGCCAGCAGTTCAGGGGGCCCCGGTGAAAAACTGTTTTTT. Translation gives CASSSGGPGEKLFF.

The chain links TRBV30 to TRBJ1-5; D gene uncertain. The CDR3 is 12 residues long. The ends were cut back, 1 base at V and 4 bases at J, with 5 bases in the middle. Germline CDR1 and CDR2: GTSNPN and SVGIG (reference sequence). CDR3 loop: CAWSGENQPQHF. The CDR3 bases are TGTGCCTGGAGTGGAGAGAATCAGCCCCAGCATTTT.

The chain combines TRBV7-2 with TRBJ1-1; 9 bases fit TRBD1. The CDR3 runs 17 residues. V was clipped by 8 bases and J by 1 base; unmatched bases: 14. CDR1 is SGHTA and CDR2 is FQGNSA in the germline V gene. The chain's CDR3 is CASSTRPGTGSNTEAFF. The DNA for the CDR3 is TGTGCCAGCTCAACTCGTCCCGGGACAGGGTCGAACACTGAAGCTTTCTTT.

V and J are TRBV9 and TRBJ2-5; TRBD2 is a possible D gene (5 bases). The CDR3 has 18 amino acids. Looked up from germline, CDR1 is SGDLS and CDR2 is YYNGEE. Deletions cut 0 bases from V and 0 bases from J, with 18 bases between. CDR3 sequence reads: CASSVVQDAGRYQETQYF. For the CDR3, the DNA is TGTGCCAGCAGCGTAGTGCAGGACGCGGGTCGGTACCAAGAGACCCAGTACTTC.

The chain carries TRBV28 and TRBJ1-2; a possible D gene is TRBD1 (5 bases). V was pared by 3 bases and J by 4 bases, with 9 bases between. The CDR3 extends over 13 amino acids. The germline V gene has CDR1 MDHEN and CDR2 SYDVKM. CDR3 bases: TGTGCCAGCAGTTTCGGGGGGGTCTATGGCTACACCTTC. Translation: CASSFGGVYGYTF.

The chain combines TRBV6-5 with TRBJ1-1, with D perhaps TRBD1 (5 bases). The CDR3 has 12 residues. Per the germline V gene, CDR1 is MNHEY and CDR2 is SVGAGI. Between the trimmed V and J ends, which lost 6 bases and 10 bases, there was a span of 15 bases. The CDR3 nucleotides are TGTGCCAGCAGAGATGGGGCTCTCGGAGCTTTCTTT. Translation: CASRDGALGAFF.

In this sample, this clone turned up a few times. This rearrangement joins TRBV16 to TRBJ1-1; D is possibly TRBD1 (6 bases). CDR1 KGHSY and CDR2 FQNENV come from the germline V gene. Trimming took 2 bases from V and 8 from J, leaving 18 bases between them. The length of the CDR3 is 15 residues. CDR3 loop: CASSQTSPGQTEAFF. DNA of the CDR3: TGTGCCAGCAGCCAAACTTCCCCCGGACAGACCGAAGCTTTCTTT.

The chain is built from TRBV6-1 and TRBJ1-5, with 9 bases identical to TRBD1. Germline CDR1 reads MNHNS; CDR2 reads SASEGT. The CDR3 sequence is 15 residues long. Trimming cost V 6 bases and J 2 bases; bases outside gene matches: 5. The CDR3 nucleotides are TGTGCCAGCAGACCGACAGGGGGAGGCAATCAGCCCCAGCATTTT. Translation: CASRPTGGGNQPQHF.

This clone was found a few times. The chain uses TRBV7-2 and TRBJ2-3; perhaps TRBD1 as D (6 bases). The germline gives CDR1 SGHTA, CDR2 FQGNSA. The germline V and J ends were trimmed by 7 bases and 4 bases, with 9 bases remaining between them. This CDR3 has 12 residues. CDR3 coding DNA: TGTGCCAGCAACAACAGGGCAGATACGCAGTATTTT. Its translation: CASNNRADTQYF.

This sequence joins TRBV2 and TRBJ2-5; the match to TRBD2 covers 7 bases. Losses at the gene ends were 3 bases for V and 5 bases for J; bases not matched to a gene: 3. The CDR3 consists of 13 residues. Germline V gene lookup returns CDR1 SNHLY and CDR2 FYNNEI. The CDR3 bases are TGTGCCAGCAGTGAGTTGGGGGGGGAGACCCAGTACTTC. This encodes CASSELGGETQYF.

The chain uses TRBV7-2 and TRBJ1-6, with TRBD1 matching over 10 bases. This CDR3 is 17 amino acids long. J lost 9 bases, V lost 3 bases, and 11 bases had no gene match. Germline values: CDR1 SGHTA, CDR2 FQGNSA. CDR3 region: CASSFRTGTGAFSPLHF. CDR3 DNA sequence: TGTGCCAGCAGCTTCCGGACCGGGACAGGGGCCTTTTCACCCCTCCACTTT.

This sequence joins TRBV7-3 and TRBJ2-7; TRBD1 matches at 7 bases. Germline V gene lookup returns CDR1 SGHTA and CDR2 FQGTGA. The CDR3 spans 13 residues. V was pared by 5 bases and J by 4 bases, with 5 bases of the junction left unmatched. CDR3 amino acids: CASSLGTEYEQYF. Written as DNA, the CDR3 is TGTGCCAGCAGCCTCGGGACAGAGTACGAGCAGTACTTC.

The CDR3 sequence is CASNPSGSYEQYF. DNA for the CDR3: TGTGCCAGCAACCCTAGCGGCTCCTACGAGCAGTACTTC. This sequence joins TRBV28 and TRBJ2-7; 7 bases map to TRBD2. V was pared by 7 bases and J by 0 bases, with 3 bases of the junction left unmatched. Germline V gene data show CDR1 as MDHEN and CDR2 as SYDVKM. CDR3 length equals 13 residues.

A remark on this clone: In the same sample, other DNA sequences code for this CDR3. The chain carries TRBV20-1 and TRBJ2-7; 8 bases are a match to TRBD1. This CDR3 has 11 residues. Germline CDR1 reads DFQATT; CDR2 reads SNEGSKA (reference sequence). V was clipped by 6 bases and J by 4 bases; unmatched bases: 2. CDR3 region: CSARQGYEQYF. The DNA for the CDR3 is TGCAGTGCAAGACAGGGGTACGAGCAGTACTTC.

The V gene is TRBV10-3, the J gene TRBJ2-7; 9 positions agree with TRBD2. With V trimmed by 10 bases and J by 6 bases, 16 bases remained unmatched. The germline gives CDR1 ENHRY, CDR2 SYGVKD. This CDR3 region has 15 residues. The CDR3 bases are TGTGCCAGCCGCCCCGATAGCGGGGGCAATGCCGAGCAGTACTTC. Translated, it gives CASRPDSGGNAEQYF.

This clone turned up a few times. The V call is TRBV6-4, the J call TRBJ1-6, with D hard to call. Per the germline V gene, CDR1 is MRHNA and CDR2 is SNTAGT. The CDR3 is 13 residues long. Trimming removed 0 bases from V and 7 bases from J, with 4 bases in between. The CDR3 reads CASSDSANSPLHF. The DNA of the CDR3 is TGTGCCAGCAGTGACTCGGCAAATTCACCCCTCCACTTT.

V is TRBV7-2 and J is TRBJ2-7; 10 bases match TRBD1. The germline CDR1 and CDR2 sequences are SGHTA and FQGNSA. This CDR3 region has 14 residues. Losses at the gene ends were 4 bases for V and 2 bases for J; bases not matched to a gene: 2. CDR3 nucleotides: TGTGCCAGCAGCTCCGGGACAGGGGCCTACGAGCAGTACTTC. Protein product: CASSSGTGAYEQYF.

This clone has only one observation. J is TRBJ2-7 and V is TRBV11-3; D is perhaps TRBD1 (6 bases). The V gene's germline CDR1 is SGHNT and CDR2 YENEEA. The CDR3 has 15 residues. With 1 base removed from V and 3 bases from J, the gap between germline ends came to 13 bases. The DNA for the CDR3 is TGTGCCAGCAGCTTAGGGCCAGGGGCAGGCTACGAGCAGTACTTC. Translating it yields CASSLGPGAGYEQYF.